This T cell receptor beta chain is from a study of blood T cell repertoires in COVID-19. V shed 5 bases and J shed 4 bases, with 15 bases lying between them. The CDR3 length is 15 residues. Germline V CDR1 and CDR2: LGHNA, YSLEER. The protocol was immunoSEQ multiplex PCR, while the TCRdb copy is restricted to in-frame clones and leaves out a portion. The sample contains about 80,000 clones, about nine tenths of which appear only once. Sequencing was performed on peripheral blood. This rearrangement joins TRBV4-3 to TRBJ1-3; D is perhaps TRBD1 (5 bases). This clonotype was sampled from a woman of 80 years or more with acute or convalescent COVID-19. CDR3 residues: CASSATSGIGNTIYF. In DNA, the CDR3 is TGCGCCAGCAGCGCTACTTCAGGGATCGGAAACACCATATATTTT.